Listed below are T cell receptor beta chains from one sample, sequenced in a study of T-cell reconstitution after alpha-beta-depleted transplantation in children. In TCRdb, the PCR reads were re-called with MiXCR into one record per CDR3 protein. The sample lists roughly 200,000 distinct CDR3 sequences; approximately 6.6% were seen once. The sequencing used PBMCs from the stem cell graft donor, collected from the stem cell graft. The receptors were sampled from a human donor who donated a stem cell graft to a child with Wiskott-Aldrich syndrome. Both conserved end residues are part of each CDR3. Fields, in order: V gene, J gene, CDR3 protein.

>TRBV7-9|TRBJ2-7
CASSLEDLQGSF
>TRBV18|TRBJ2-7
CASSSTLGDEQYF
>TRBV12-3/TRBV12-4|TRBJ1-5
CASSTGTGNQPQHF
>TRBV15|TRBJ2-3
CATSRDLADTQYF
>TRBV7-9|TRBJ2-7
CASTTGTDSYEQYF
>TRBV29-1|TRBJ1-1
CSVEGGNTEAFF
>TRBV20-1|TRBJ1-6
CSARVADSPLHF
>TRBV5-1|TRBJ1-1
CASSLHRGANTEAFF
>TRBV29-1|TRBJ2-1
CSVEDPHGPKDEQFF
>TRBV6-1|TRBJ1-5
CVSSAQGASSQPQHF
>TRBV25-1|TRBJ1-2
CASSELSDRGGYGYTF
>TRBV5-1|TRBJ2-1
CASSLAGQIYNEQFF
>TRBV28|TRBJ2-7
CASSFRQGNEQYF
>TRBV12-3/TRBV12-4|TRBJ1-1
CASSLGSEHTEAFF
>TRBV5-1|TRBJ2-7
CASSFGTGLYEQYF
>TRBV3-1|TRBJ1-2
CASSLIPGNYGYTF
>TRBV12-3/TRBV12-4|TRBJ1-2
CASSHTGSSDGYTF
>TRBV30|TRBJ2-1
CAWSVIDEQFF
>TRBV13|TRBJ2-6
CASSARDSGANVLTF
>TRBV2|TRBJ1-1
CASSGQGIETEAFF
>TRBV18|TRBJ1-1
CASSEQVNMNTEAFF
>TRBV5-1|TRBJ2-1
CASTRMGLDNEQFF
>TRBV6-9|TRBJ1-6
CASSYSAQEWPPLHF
>TRBV11-2|TRBJ1-5
CASSQSGTVNQPQHF
>TRBV29-1|TRBJ2-1
CSVPGGSGRGEQFF
>TRBV24-1|TRBJ1-5
CATSDSSFSGNQPQHF
>TRBV15|TRBJ2-6
CATSREISGANVLTF
>TRBV7-9|TRBJ2-1
CASSSSAGIYNEQFF
>TRBV11-3|TRBJ2-3
CASSSSLAGTGTDTQYF
>TRBV30|TRBJ1-2
CAWISYRTLNGYTF
>TRBV2|TRBJ1-6
CASSEFVPGQGASYNSPLHF
>TRBV15|TRBJ1-2
CATSRQGAGPDYGYTF
>TRBV5-1|TRBJ1-1
CASSPQTGSRAFF
>TRBV20-1|TRBJ2-6
CSARDRRGASGANVLTF
>TRBV5-1|TRBJ2-7
CASSPLANTYEQYF
>TRBV11-2|TRBJ2-1
CASSQGLAGAEQFF
>TRBV10-3|TRBJ2-2
CAHSGRTNTGELFF
>TRBV7-2|TRBJ2-3
CASSHLTDTQYF
>TRBV5-1|TRBJ1-1
CASSSDSPRNTEAFF
>TRBV19|TRBJ2-7
CASSIGTFYEQYF
>TRBV3-1|TRBJ2-7
CASSRDVGWEQYF
>TRBV12-3/TRBV12-4|TRBJ2-2
CASSLLGAGELFF
>TRBV19|TRBJ1-5
CASSSREASNQPQHF
>TRBV12-3/TRBV12-4|TRBJ1-2
CASSLRDQGRNGYTF
>TRBV19|TRBJ2-7
CASSTRTEGSYEQYF
>TRBV29-1|TRBJ1-5
CSTRTGGFDQPQHF
>TRBV12-3/TRBV12-4|TRBJ2-7
CASSQTGQAVYEQYF
>TRBV10-3|TRBJ2-2
CAMTGGPAGELFF
>TRBV6-2/TRBV6-3|TRBJ1-2
CASSPGQLYGYTF
>TRBV24-1|TRBJ2-7
CATSDLGFEQYF
>TRBV11-2|TRBJ2-7
CASSLLITGTGAYEQYF
>TRBV5-1|TRBJ1-5
CASSAGQGRNQPQHF
>TRBV9|TRBJ1-1
CASSVEYRGHTEAFF
>TRBV13|TRBJ2-3
CASSLSGTTDTQYF
>TRBV12-3/TRBV12-4|TRBJ2-7
CASRESDGGEQYF